This T cell receptor (beta chain) was observed in a study of molecular identifiers for immune sequencing clone quantification. This clonotype turned up a few times. Germline V gene sequence: CDR1 SGHDT, CDR2 YYEEEE. This CDR3 spans 15 amino acids. The V gene end was trimmed by 0 bases and the J gene end by 4 bases; junction bases not matched to a gene: 4. TCRdb independently ran MiXCR on the PCR reads; one entry per CDR3 protein. The sample holds more than 450,000 distinct CDR3 sequences; about 25% are singletons and the top ten take around 0.8%. The specimen was naive CD8+ T cells from blood, with Jurkat cell RNA spiked in. Subset of the sample: FACS-sorted CD8+CD4-CCR7+CD45RA+ naive T cells. This sequence was found in a human donor in good health. Some libraries in this study had Jurkat cell RNA spiked in. The chain carries TRBV5-6 and TRBJ2-1; 7 bases are shared with TRBD1. The CDR3 spells CASSLGDRVYNEQFF. The CDR3 region has the DNA TGTGCCAGCAGCTTGGGAGACAGGGTTTACAATGAGCAGTTCTTC.